One T cell receptor beta chain is described in this entry. The antigen remains unidentified. This specimen belongs to a study of cytomegalovirus exposure and HLA in healthy donors. Between the trimmed V and J ends, which lost 4 bases and 8 bases, there was a span of 11 bases. This CDR3 comprises 12 residues. CDR1 and CDR2 from the germline V gene are SGHNT and YENEEA. Findings and caveats of the study: Researchers counted approximately 160 TCR beta chains as cytomegalovirus-associated. Later analysis suggested most CMV-associated TCR beta chains were HLA-restricted. Excluded: some indistinguishable V segments such as TRBV6-2 and TRBV6-3.

The primer mix had 60 Vbeta and 13 Jbeta primers. TCRdb's table, derived via immunoSEQ multiplex PCR, lists solely in-frame clones and lacks some. The data contain more than 90,000 clones, around 81% of them seen just once; the ten biggest clones take up about 3.9%. Sequencing was done on a sample of PBMCs. This clonotype was obtained from a woman between 65 and 79 years old in good health and CMV-seropositive. The chain couples TRBV11-3 to TRBJ1-1; D ambiguous. The CDR3 nucleotides read TGTGCCAGCAGCTCGCGACAACTCGAAGCTTTCTTT. It encodes CASSSRQLEAFF.